The 26 T cell receptor beta chains below come from one sample, sequenced in a study of Graves' ophthalmopathy and Graves' hyperthyroidism. RNA served as the template for amplifying TCR beta CDR3 regions. HTBI primers were employed in first-round RT-PCR, then a second-round multiplex PCR followed. TCRdb fed the multiplex PCR reads into MiXCR, producing one record per CDR3 protein. This repertoire shows about 500,000 distinct CDR3 sequences, 35% to 45% found once; its top ten account for over 3.5%. The sample taken for sequencing was peripheral blood or thyroid tissue (not recorded which). All receptors come from an adult man with Graves' hyperthyroidism.

This chain connects TRBV27 to TRBJ2-7, with a weak D call TRBD2 (5 bases). V was clipped by 5 bases and J by 0 bases, with 17 bases between them. CDR3 size: 16 residues. Germline V gene data show CDR1 as MNHEY and CDR2 as SMNVEV (reference sequence). The CDR3 is CASSPLGGPYSYEQYF. In DNA form, the CDR3 reads TGTGCCAGCAGTCCCCTTGGCGGGCCCTACTCCTACGAGCAGTACTTC.

This rearrangement joins TRBV7-9 to TRBJ1-2; D not resolved. The CDR3 runs 13 residues. The germline V and J ends were trimmed by 5 bases and 3 bases, with 10 bases remaining between them. Germline V gene data show CDR1 as SEHNR and CDR2 as FQNEAQ (reference sequence). The CDR3 spells CASSPVGYYGYTF. In DNA form, the CDR3 reads TGTGCCAGCAGCCCGGTAGGATACTATGGCTACACCTTC.

The CDR3 DNA reads TGCAGCAATGACAGGGACTATGGCTACACCTTC. It translates to CSNDRDYGYTF. The chain is built from TRBV29-1 and TRBJ1-2; 7 bases map to TRBD1. After removal of 8 bases from V and 3 bases from J, the junction contained 3 bases not matched to a gene. The CDR3 loop spans 11 amino acids. The germline gives CDR1 SQVTM, CDR2 ANQGSEA.

Regarding this clonotype: A much larger clone lies one base from this, so it may be a read error. The V and J genes are TRBV20-1 and TRBJ1-6, with D hard to call. CDR3 size: 14 residues. V lost 3 bases, J lost 7 bases, and 13 bases lay in between. Germline V CDR1 and CDR2: DFQATT, SNEGSKA (reference sequence). Here the CDR3 reads CSAREGTKNSPLHF. The CDR3 nucleotides are TGCAGTGCTAGGGAGGGAACGAAAAATTCACCCCTCCACTTT.

Turning to this clonotype: A clone one base away is much larger, so this may be a read error. V gene TRBV10-3 combines with J gene TRBJ2-7; TRBD1 agrees at 12 bases. Germline values: CDR1 ENHRY, CDR2 SYGVKD. Trimming at V came to 5 bases and at J to 7 bases, leaving 6 bases not matched to a gene. CDR3 length: 14 amino acids. This CDR3 is CAISRRDRGLEQYF. The CDR3 nucleotides are TGTGCCATCAGTCGCCGGGACAGGGGGCTTGAGCAGTACTTC.

The table lists this clonotype with many counts. The rearrangement uses TRBV7-8 and TRBJ1-1; possible D gene TRBD1, 6 bases. Trimming removed 5 bases at V and 4 bases at J, with 11 bases between. Germline V gives CDR1 SGHVS, CDR2 FQNEAQ. The CDR3 spans 13 residues. Written as DNA, the CDR3 is TGTGCCAGCAGCAACAGGGCCAGCACTGAAGCTTTCTTT. Its translation is CASSNRASTEAFF.

This clonotype was found many times. The rearrangement joins TRBV20-1 to TRBJ2-7; 7 nucleotides match TRBD2. This CDR3 has 13 amino acids. CDR1 is DFQATT, CDR2 SNEGSKA, per germline (reference sequence). Unmatched junction bases numbered 5, after V lost 4 bases and J lost 2 bases. In nucleotides, the CDR3 is TGCAGTGCTACTCCGGGACTACCCTACGAGCAGTACTTC. As protein: CSATPGLPYEQYF.

This clonotype has only a few counts. The chain couples TRBV5-1 to TRBJ1-2; weak D call: TRBD1 (6 bases). The V gene's germline CDR1 is SGHRS and CDR2 YFSETQ. The CDR3 spans 17 residues. Trimming shortened V by 0 bases and J by 1 base, and 16 bases separated the two germline ends. CDR3 region: CASSLDPGRGVNYGYTF. CDR3 DNA sequence: TGCGCCAGCAGCTTGGACCCGGGCAGGGGAGTTAACTATGGCTACACCTTC. Complete variable domain (other parts from reference TRBV5-1 and TRBJ1-2): KAGVTQTPRYLIKTRGQQVTLSCSPISGHRSVSWYQQTPGQGLQFLFEYFSETQRNKGNFPGRFSGRQFSNSRSEMNVSTLELGDSALYLCASSLDPGRGVNYGYTFGSGTRLTVV.

This clonotype appeared many times. The chain carries TRBV5-5 and TRBJ1-5, with D uncertain. The germline V gene has CDR1 SGHKS and CDR2 YYEKEE (reference sequence). Between the trimmed V and J ends, which lost 4 bases and 3 bases, there was a span of 8 bases. The CDR3 covers 13 residues. CDR3 DNA sequence: TGTGCCAGCAGCCCGCGGAACAATCAGCCCCAGCATTTT. As protein: CASSPRNNQPQHF.

The chain has TRBV19 and TRBJ1-5; D gene unclear. V was shortened by 1 base and J by 0 bases, with 7 bases between the two germline ends. This CDR3 is built from 15 residues. Germline assignment: CDR1 LNHDA and CDR2 SQIVND (reference sequence). The CDR3 DNA reads as TGTGCCAGTAGTATAGTGTTTGATAGCAATCAGCCCCAGCATTTT. Its translation: CASSIVFDSNQPQHF.

The V and J genes are TRBV29-1 and TRBJ1-2; D is perhaps TRBD1 (6 bases). The germline V gene encodes CDR1 SQVTM and CDR2 ANQGSEA. The ends were cut back, 7 bases at V and 2 bases at J, with 23 bases in the middle. The CDR3 length is 16 residues. The CDR3 is CSGGASGAGTNYGYTF. CDR3 in DNA: TGCAGCGGTGGGGCTAGCGGGGCAGGGACAAACTATGGCTACACCTTC.

There are many counts of this clonotype. The genes are TRBV12-5 and TRBJ1-1, with TRBD1 as a possible D gene (5 bases). This CDR3 has 14 amino acids. Trimming cost V 2 bases and J 2 bases, with 9 bases left between them. Looked up from germline, CDR1 is LGHNT and CDR2 is FRNRAP. This CDR3 is CASGLRGDNTEAFF. CDR3 nucleotide sequence: TGTGCTAGTGGTTTGCGGGGCGATAACACTGAAGCTTTCTTT.

This clonotype has ten or more counts. J is TRBJ1-6 and V is TRBV4-1, with no clear D. Trimming took off 0 bases at V and 0 bases at J, with 9 bases between the two ends. The CDR3 totals 17 residues. From germline, CDR1 is MGHRA and CDR2 YSYEKL. As DNA, the CDR3 is TGCGCCAGCAGCCAAGAAGGCACGAGCTCCTATAATTCACCCCTCCACTTT. It yields the protein CASSQEGTSSYNSPLHF.

The J gene is TRBJ2-1, the V gene TRBV2, with TRBD2 matching 7 bases. Germline values: CDR1 SNHLY, CDR2 FYNNEI. V dropped 7 bases and J dropped 12; count of bases not matched to a gene: 18. This CDR3 region has 15 residues. This chain's CDR3 is CASTQAGTTLDGQFF. The CDR3 nucleotides read TGTGCCAGCACCCAAGCCGGGACTACCTTAGATGGGCAGTTCTTC.

This clonotype has just a few counts. The chain employs TRBV20-1 and TRBJ1-4, with a weak D call TRBD1 (6 bases). The V gene lost 3 bases and the J gene lost 4 bases, with 15 bases spanning the gap. This CDR3 has 15 residues. Germline V gives CDR1 DFQATT, CDR2 SNEGSKA (reference sequence). The DNA for the CDR3 is TGCAGTGCTAGGGGGGTGAGGGGGATTAATGAAAAACTGTTTTTT. It is translated as CSARGVRGINEKLFF.

The V and J genes are TRBV4-1 and TRBJ1-4; D may be TRBD1 (6 bases). There are 17 residues in the CDR3. Per the germline V gene, CDR1 is MGHRA and CDR2 is YSYEKL. V was pared by 0 bases and J by 10 bases, with 21 bases between. The CDR3 coding sequence is TGCGCCAGCAGCCAAGATCTATTAGAACAGGGAGTCGGAAAACTGTTTTTT. Its protein is CASSQDLLEQGVGKLFF.

Many counts were recorded for this clonotype. The chain joins TRBV9 to TRBJ2-5; 7 nucleotides line up with TRBD2. The germline gives CDR1 SGDLS, CDR2 YYNGEE. The CDR3 length is 13 residues. V lost 2 bases to trimming and J lost 4 bases; unmatched junction nucleotides: 2. CDR3 nucleotides: TGTGCCAGCAGCGTGTCGGGGGGAGAGACCCAGTACTTC. Its translation is CASSVSGGETQYF.

This clonotype has a count of ten or more. CDR3 nucleotides: TGTGCCATCAGTGATTCGAGGGACAGTGGACAAGAGACCCAGTACTTC. Translating it yields CAISDSRDSGQETQYF. The chain is built from TRBV10-3 and TRBJ2-5, with 7 bases identical to TRBD1. Germline values: CDR1 ENHRY, CDR2 SYGVKD. Trimming removed 3 bases from V and 2 bases from J; junction bases left unmatched: 9. The CDR3 has 16 residues.

About this clonotype itself: A much larger clonotype is one base distant, so this may be a read error. This sequence joins TRBV10-3 and TRBJ2-2; a weak D match, TRBD1 (6 bases). The CDR3 is made up of 15 amino acids. Trimming stripped 10 bases from V and 3 bases from J, with 18 bases between. The germline V gene encodes CDR1 ENHRY and CDR2 SYGVKD. The CDR3 loop is CASSPSAGDTGELFF. CDR3 coding DNA: TGTGCCAGCAGCCCTTCGGCAGGGGACACCGGGGAGCTGTTTTTT.

Many counts were recorded for this clonotype. The V and J genes are TRBV6-6 and TRBJ1-5, with 8 bases that match TRBD1. Germline assignment: CDR1 MNHNY and CDR2 SVGAGI (reference sequence). This CDR3 contains 15 residues. The trim removed 2 bases at V and 5 bases at J, leaving 5 bases unmatched. The CDR3 sequence: CASSYGTGVHQPQHF. In DNA, the CDR3 is TGTGCCAGCAGTTACGGGACAGGTGTCCATCAGCCCCAGCATTTT.

Worth noting for this clonotype: It may be a read error: a sequence one base away is much more abundant. CDR3 amino acids: CASSVGGGGNEKLFF. The CDR3 DNA sequence: TGTGCCAGCAGCGTAGGGGGAGGTGGTAATGAAAAACTGTTTTTT. V gene TRBV9 combines with J gene TRBJ1-4; no firm D call. Germline CDR1 SGDLS, CDR2 YYNGEE. The ends were cut back, 0 bases at V and 4 bases at J, with 10 bases in the middle. This CDR3 has 15 amino acids.

This clonotype has a count of ten or more. The genes are TRBV12-3 or TRBV12-4 and TRBJ2-2, with D tentatively TRBD1 or TRBD2 (5 bases each). The germline V and J ends were trimmed by 2 bases and 7 bases, with 14 bases remaining between them. The CDR3 is 15 residues long. In DNA form, the CDR3 reads TGTGCCAGCAGTTTATTAGGCAGGGCGGGCGGGGAGCTGTTTTTT. It yields the protein CASSLLGRAGGELFF.

V usage is TRBV19 and J usage is TRBJ1-1, with D maybe TRBD1 (6 bases). CDR1 is LNHDA, CDR2 SQIVND, per germline (reference sequence). Trimming pared 0 bases from V and 1 base from J, leaving 18 bases between. This CDR3 spans 18 amino acids. DNA of the CDR3: TGTGCCAGTAGTATAGATCTTTTGAGGTTGGGGGCGAACACTGAAGCTTTCTTT. It specifies CASSIDLLRLGANTEAFF.

The V gene is TRBV29-1, the J gene TRBJ2-3, with D tentatively TRBD2 (6 bases). Looked up from germline, CDR1 is SQVTM and CDR2 is ANQGSEA. This CDR3 is built from 14 residues. Trimming pared 4 bases from V and 4 bases from J, leaving 15 bases between. DNA of the CDR3: TGCAGCGTTGGGGGAGCGGGTGGGCCAGATACGCAGTATTTT. This translates into CSVGGAGGPDTQYF.

The chain links TRBV6-6 to TRBJ2-7, with 13 bases fitting TRBD2. Germline loops: CDR1 MNHNY, CDR2 SVGAGI (reference sequence). J was trimmed by 5 bases and V by 6 bases; bases with no gene match: 4. CDR3 size: 14 residues. The CDR3 DNA is TGTGCCAGCAGGGGGACTAGCGGGATCAACGAGCAGTACTTC. Translating gives CASRGTSGINEQYF.

In its sample, this clonotype was seen many times. The V and J genes are TRBV7-9 and TRBJ2-7, with D perhaps TRBD1 (6 bases). With 5 bases removed from V and 5 bases from J, the gap between germline ends came to 19 bases. The CDR3 is 15 residues long. Germline V gene data show CDR1 as SEHNR and CDR2 as FQNEAQ (reference sequence). The CDR3 is CASSRLRMDSHEQYF. The CDR3 DNA is TGTGCCAGCAGCCGCCTTAGGATGGACAGCCACGAGCAGTACTTC.